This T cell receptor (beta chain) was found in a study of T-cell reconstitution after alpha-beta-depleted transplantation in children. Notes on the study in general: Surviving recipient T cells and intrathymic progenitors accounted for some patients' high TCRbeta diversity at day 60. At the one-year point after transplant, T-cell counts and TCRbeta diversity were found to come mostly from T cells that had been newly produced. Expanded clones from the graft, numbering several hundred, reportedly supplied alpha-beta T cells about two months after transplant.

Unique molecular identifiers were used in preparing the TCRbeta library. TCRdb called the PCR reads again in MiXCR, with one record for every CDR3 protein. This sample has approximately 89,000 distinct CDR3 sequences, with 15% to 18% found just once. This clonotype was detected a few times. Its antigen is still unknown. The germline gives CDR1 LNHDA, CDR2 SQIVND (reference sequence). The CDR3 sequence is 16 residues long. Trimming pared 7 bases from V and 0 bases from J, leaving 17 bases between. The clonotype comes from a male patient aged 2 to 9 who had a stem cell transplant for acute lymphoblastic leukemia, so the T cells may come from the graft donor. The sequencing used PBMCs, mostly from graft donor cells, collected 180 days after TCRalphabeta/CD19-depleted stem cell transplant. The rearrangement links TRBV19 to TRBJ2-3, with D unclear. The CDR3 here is CASTPWFAASTDTQYF. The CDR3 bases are TGTGCCAGTACCCCCTGGTTCGCGGCCAGCACAGATACGCAGTATTTT.